The 32 T cell receptor beta chains in this list originate from one sample, sequenced in a study of blood T cell repertoires in COVID-19. Profiled with immunoSEQ multiplex PCR; TCRdb holds only in-frame clones, not every one. The table records 120,000 or so clones, around 88% of them present only once. Material for sequencing was peripheral blood. The source of these receptors is a man older than 75 with active or convalescent COVID-19.

The gene calls are TRBV12-5 and TRBJ2-4; D may be TRBD2 (5 bases). Germline V gene lookup returns CDR1 LGHNT and CDR2 FRNRAP. The length of the CDR3 is 15 residues. V was pared by 4 bases and J by 4 bases, with 14 bases between. As DNA, the CDR3 is TGTGCTAGTGGTTCCCGGGCGGGCCTAAAAAACATTCAGTACTTC. Translating gives CASGSRAGLKNIQYF. The whole variable domain, filled in from reference TRBV12-5 and TRBJ2-4, reads DARVTQTPRHKVTEMGQEVTMRCQPILGHNTVFWYRQTMMQGLELLAYFRNRAPLDDSGMPKDRFSAEMPDATLATLKIQPSEPRDSAVYFCASGSRAGLKNIQYFGAGTRLSVL.

The chain recombines TRBV7-8 with TRBJ2-2; D gene unclear. Trimming shortened V by 5 bases and J by 7 bases, and 11 bases separated the two germline ends. The germline V gene encodes CDR1 SGHVS and CDR2 FQNEAQ. The CDR3 has 13 residues. CDR3 in DNA: TGTGCCAGCAGCCGCAGGCTGGTCGGGGAGCTGTTTTTT. This codes for CASSRRLVGELFF.

This sequence joins TRBV27 and TRBJ2-7, with 7 bases identical to TRBD2. The germline V gene has CDR1 MNHEY and CDR2 SMNVEV (reference sequence). J was trimmed by 0 bases and V by 0 bases; bases with no gene match: 14. CDR3 length: 19 amino acids. CDR3 region: CASSLSWGGVGTGSYEQYF. CDR3 coding DNA: TGTGCCAGCAGTTTATCATGGGGGGGGGTCGGCACGGGCTCCTACGAGCAGTACTTC.

V gene TRBV5-8 combines with J gene TRBJ2-3; D call uncertain. V lost 0 bases and J lost 3, with 8 bases in between. The CDR3 runs 14 residues. Germline V gene lookup returns CDR1 SGHTS and CDR2 YDEGEE. CDR3 DNA: TGTGCCAGCAGCTTGGGCTCTACGACAGATACGCAGTATTTT. It specifies CASSLGSTTDTQYF. The entire variable domain, with the rest obtained from reference TRBV5-8 and TRBJ2-3, is as follows: EAGVTQSPTHLIKTRGQQATLRCSPISGHTSVYWYQQALGLGLQFLLWYDEGEERNRGNFPPRFSGRQFPNYSSELNVNALELEDSALYLCASSLGSTTDTQYFGPGTRLTVL.

The genes are TRBV5-1 and TRBJ1-2; maybe TRBD1 (5 bases). This CDR3 spans 20 amino acids. Trimming removed 0 bases at V and 0 bases at J, with 24 bases between. Germline CDR1 is SGHRS and CDR2 is YFSETQ. This CDR3 reads CASSLGDRLGEEVPNYGYTF. The CDR3 region has the DNA TGCGCCAGCAGCTTGGGCGATAGGCTGGGGGAGGAAGTCCCTAACTATGGCTACACCTTC.

The chain has TRBV12-3 or TRBV12-4 and TRBJ1-2; no clear D gene. Trimming cost V 1 base and J 4 bases, with 4 bases left between them. This CDR3 has 12 residues. The CDR3 loop reads CASSLGLYGYTF. The CDR3 DNA sequence: TGTGCCAGCAGTTTAGGACTCTATGGCTACACCTTC.

V and J are TRBV11-3 and TRBJ2-7; a possible D gene is TRBD1 (5 bases). The CDR3 contains 13 residues. V gave up 6 bases and J gave up 3 bases, with 12 bases separating them. Germline assignment: CDR1 SGHNT and CDR2 YENEEA. The CDR3 sequence is CASSRTPLYEQYF. In DNA, the CDR3 is TGTGCCAGCAGTCGGACACCGCTCTACGAGCAGTACTTC.

This chain uses TRBV15 with TRBJ2-1, with TRBD2 identical over 12 bases. The CDR3 length is 17 residues. In germline, CDR1 is LNHNV, CDR2 YYDKDF (reference sequence). J was trimmed by 4 bases and V by 1 base; bases with no gene match: 5. The CDR3 loop reads CATSRVTSGGLYNEQFF. For the CDR3, the DNA is TGTGCCACCAGCAGAGTGACTAGCGGGGGCCTTTACAATGAGCAGTTCTTC. Complete variable domain (other parts from reference TRBV15 and TRBJ2-1): DAMVIQNPRYQVTQFGKPVTLSCSQTLNHNVMYWYQQKSSQAPKLLFHYYDKDFNNEADTPDNFQSRRPNTSFCFLDIRSPGLGDTAMYLCATSRVTSGGLYNEQFFGPGTRLTVL.

This sequence joins TRBV7-2 and TRBJ2-7; D unresolved. Per germline, CDR1 SGHTA and CDR2 FQGNSA. V gave up 5 bases and J gave up 2 bases, with 4 bases separating them. This CDR3 is 11 amino acids long. CDR3 sequence reads: CASSQAYEQYF. The CDR3 DNA reads TGTGCCAGCAGCCAGGCCTACGAGCAGTACTTC.

This chain links TRBV19 with TRBJ1-5, with D unresolved. Per the germline V gene, CDR1 is LNHDA and CDR2 is SQIVND (reference sequence). The CDR3 runs to 12 residues. V dropped 4 bases and J dropped 7 bases, with 8 bases sitting between them. CDR3 sequence reads: CASSTPGQPQHF. DNA for the CDR3: TGTGCCAGTAGTACCCCAGGACAGCCCCAGCATTTT.

The chain recombines TRBV27 with TRBJ1-2; TRBD1 matches 7 bases. After removal of 3 bases from V and 5 bases from J, the junction contained 6 bases not matched to a gene. Germline V CDR1 and CDR2: MNHEY, SMNVEV (reference sequence). The CDR3 contains 14 residues. As DNA, the CDR3 is TGTGCCAGCAGTTTTCAGGGGGGCGGTTATGGCTACACCTTC. This translates into CASSFQGGGYGYTF.

This clone has a handful of counts. V usage is TRBV24-1 and J usage is TRBJ1-2, with a tentative D call TRBD1 (5 bases). From germline, CDR1 is KGHDR and CDR2 SFDVKD. Between the trimmed V and J ends, which lost 2 bases and 6 bases, there was a span of 12 bases. The CDR3 is 14 amino acids. The CDR3 sequence: CATSDSTRVDGYTF. CDR3 nucleotides: TGTGCCACCAGTGATTCCACCAGGGTCGATGGCTACACCTTC.

V is TRBV18 and J is TRBJ1-1, with D unclear. The CDR3 spans 16 residues. V was clipped by 3 bases and J by 5 bases, with 19 bases between them. The germline CDR1 and CDR2 sequences are KGHSH and LQKENI. The CDR3 bases are TGTGCCAGCTCACCCCCAGGAGGACCGAGGGCGACTGAAGCTTTCTTT. Amino acid sequence: CASSPPGGPRATEAFF.

This chain links TRBV29-1 with TRBJ1-5, with TRBD1 identical over 8 bases. V was pared by 6 bases and J by 7 bases, with 14 bases of the junction left unmatched. Looked up from germline, CDR1 is SQVTM and CDR2 is ANQGSEA. The CDR3 runs 15 residues. CDR3 nucleotide sequence: TGCAGCGTGCCATCCCGCAGGGGGCAGGGGCAGCCCCAGCATTTT. Protein: CSVPSRRGQGQPQHF. Full variable domain (remainder filled in from reference TRBV29-1 and TRBJ1-5): SAVISQKPSRDICQRGTSLTIQCQVDSQVTMMFWYRQQPGQSLTLIATANQGSEATYESGFVIDKFPISRPNLTFSTLTVSNMSPEDSSIYLCSVPSRRGQGQPQHFGDGTRLSIL.

The J gene is TRBJ1-4, the V gene TRBV9, with 11 bases matching TRBD1. CDR1 is SGDLS and CDR2 is YYNGEE in the germline V gene. Trimming removed 3 bases from V and 7 bases from J; junction bases left unmatched: 2. The CDR3 loop spans 14 amino acids. CDR3 bases: TGTGCCAGCAGCGCCGGGACAGGGGGTGAAAAACTGTTTTTT. Its translation is CASSAGTGGEKLFF.

J is TRBJ1-2 and V is TRBV29-1; D ambiguous. Germline CDR1 SQVTM, CDR2 ANQGSEA. V gave up 3 bases and J gave up 0 bases, with 8 bases separating them. The CDR3 runs 13 residues. CDR3 sequence reads: CSVDLASNYGYTF. The CDR3 region has the DNA TGCAGCGTTGATTTAGCGTCTAACTATGGCTACACCTTC. Together with reference TRBV29-1 and TRBJ1-2, the CDR3 gives the full variable domain: SAVISQKPSRDICQRGTSLTIQCQVDSQVTMMFWYRQQPGQSLTLIATANQGSEATYESGFVIDKFPISRPNLTFSTLTVSNMSPEDSSIYLCSVDLASNYGYTFGSGTRLTVV.

By share of the sample, this clone is medium-sized. The chain combines TRBV19 with TRBJ2-3, with D possibly matching TRBD2 (6 bases). In germline, CDR1 is LNHDA, CDR2 SQIVND (reference sequence). V lost 8 bases and J 2 bases, leaving 17 bases between the germline ends. This CDR3 has 15 amino acids. CDR3 residues: CASRQSGFYTDTQYF. The CDR3 nucleotides read TGTGCCAGTCGACAGAGCGGGTTTTACACAGATACGCAGTATTTT.

The V and J genes are TRBV7-8 and TRBJ1-6, with 9 bases fitting TRBD1. Germline assignment: CDR1 SGHVS and CDR2 FQNEAQ. The CDR3 has 15 residues. The trim removed 5 bases at V and 8 bases at J, leaving 7 bases unmatched. CDR3 nucleotide sequence: TGTGCCAGCAGCCTAGGGGGACAGGGTTATTCACCCCTCCACTTT. This encodes CASSLGGQGYSPLHF. The variable domain in full, with the rest retrieved from reference TRBV7-8 and TRBJ1-6, is GAGVSQSPRYKVAKRGQDVALRCDPISGHVSLFWYQQALGQGPEFLTYFQNEAQLDKSGLPSDRFFAERPEGSVSTLKIQRTQQEDSAVYLCASSLGGQGYSPLHFGNGTRLTVT.

The rearrangement uses TRBV3-1 (or the pseudogene TRBV3-2) and TRBJ1-2; D is uncertain. The germline V and J ends were trimmed by 1 base and 5 bases, with 11 bases remaining between them. CDR1 and CDR2 from the germline V gene are LGHDT and YNNKEL (reference sequence). This CDR3 has 14 amino acids. This chain's CDR3 is CASSQGGGRYGYTF. The CDR3 DNA reads as TGTGCCAGCAGCCAAGGGGGAGGGCGATATGGCTACACCTTC.

The chain combines TRBV28 with TRBJ1-2; 11 positions agree with TRBD1. Germline V gene data show CDR1 as MDHEN and CDR2 as SYDVKM. Losses at the gene ends were 5 bases for V and 9 bases for J; bases not matched to a gene: 8. This CDR3 has 14 amino acids. CDR3: CASSGGQGAYRYTF. The CDR3 coding sequence is TGTGCCAGCAGTGGTGGACAGGGGGCTTATCGCTACACCTTC.

This clone appeared a few times. This same CDR3 is encoded by further DNA sequences in the sample. The V and J genes are TRBV27 and TRBJ2-7, with TRBD2 as a possible D gene (6 bases). Germline CDR1 and CDR2: MNHEY and SMNVEV (reference sequence). V was pared by 1 base and J by 6 bases, with 7 bases between. The CDR3 extends over 12 amino acids. For the CDR3, the DNA is TGTGCCAGCAGTTTATGGGGAGGCGAGCAGTACTTC. Residues: CASSLWGGEQYF.

The gene calls are TRBV12-5 and TRBJ1-5; TRBD1 matches 7 bases. The CDR3 has 13 amino acids. The ends lost 5 bases at V and 6 bases at J; junction bases unmatched: 4. CDR1 is LGHNT, CDR2 FRNRAP, per germline. The CDR3 sequence: CASGRQGGQPQHF. The CDR3 coding sequence is TGTGCTAGTGGTCGACAGGGTGGTCAGCCCCAGCATTTT.

The chain employs TRBV2 and TRBJ1-6; D perhaps matches TRBD1 (5 bases). Germline CDR1 and CDR2: SNHLY and FYNNEI. The CDR3 extends over 16 amino acids. V lost 5 bases and J 7 bases, leaving 18 bases between the germline ends. DNA for the CDR3: TGTGCCAGCAGTCCGCTGGCGGGGGGTCAGAATTCACCCCTCCACTTT. It yields the protein CASSPLAGGQNSPLHF.

This clone has just one count. The V call is TRBV12-3 or TRBV12-4, the J call TRBJ2-7; D possibly corresponds to TRBD2 (5 bases). CDR3 length equals 12 residues. V lost 7 bases, J lost 7 bases, and 14 bases lay in between. The CDR3 DNA sequence: TGTGCCAGCACTATCGGGATCGGGGAGCAGTACTTC. Its protein is CASTIGIGEQYF.

J is TRBJ1-5 and V is TRBV3-1 (or the pseudogene TRBV3-2), with D tentatively TRBD1 (5 bases). V gave up 0 bases and J gave up 2 bases, with 8 bases separating them. The length of the CDR3 is 15 residues. Looked up from germline, CDR1 is LGHDT and CDR2 is YNNKEL (reference sequence). The chain's CDR3 is CASSQDARGNQPQHF. For the CDR3, the DNA is TGTGCCAGCAGCCAAGATGCCAGGGGCAATCAGCCCCAGCATTTT.

The rearrangement joins TRBV29-1 to TRBJ1-2, with D maybe TRBD1 (6 bases). The length of the CDR3 is 11 residues. The V end was cut by 5 bases, the J end by 4 bases, with 8 bases between. Per germline, CDR1 SQVTM and CDR2 ANQGSEA. CDR3 bases: TGCAGCGTTACCAGGGGCTATGGCTACACCTTC. The encoded protein is CSVTRGYGYTF. Variable domain in full (rest from reference TRBV29-1 and TRBJ1-2): SAVISQKPSRDICQRGTSLTIQCQVDSQVTMMFWYRQQPGQSLTLIATANQGSEATYESGFVIDKFPISRPNLTFSTLTVSNMSPEDSSIYLCSVTRGYGYTFGSGTRLTVV.

The chain employs TRBV6-1 and TRBJ1-3; D unclear. CDR1 MNHNS and CDR2 SASEGT come from the germline V gene. The CDR3 spans 12 residues. The ends were cut back, 2 bases at V and 5 bases at J, with 4 bases in the middle. The CDR3 DNA is TGTGCCAGCAGTGAACTTAGAAACACCATATATTTT. Translating gives CASSELRNTIYF.

The chain employs TRBV3-1 (or the pseudogene TRBV3-2) and TRBJ1-2, with a possible D match to TRBD1 (6 bases). Germline CDR1 LGHDT, CDR2 YNNKEL (reference sequence). This CDR3 is 14 amino acids long. The V end was cut by 1 base, the J end by 8 bases, with 14 bases between. CDR3 sequence (DNA): TGTGCCAGCAGCCAAGGTGCGGGGGGCAGCGGCTACACCTTC. Encoded protein: CASSQGAGGSGYTF.

The chain links TRBV2 to TRBJ2-7; TRBD1 agrees at 8 bases. Germline CDR1 reads SNHLY; CDR2 reads FYNNEI. V trimming: 8 bases; J trimming: 0 bases; junction bases outside the gene matches: 9. The CDR3 extends over 15 amino acids. The DNA of the CDR3 is TGTGCCAGCTCGCTCGGACAGGGCAGCTCCTACGAGCAGTACTTC. This encodes CASSLGQGSSYEQYF.

V is TRBV7-2 and J is TRBJ2-3, with 11 bases lining up with TRBD2. Germline V gene sequence: CDR1 SGHTA, CDR2 FQGNSA. Trimming at V came to 4 bases and at J to 6 bases, leaving 6 bases not matched to a gene. CDR3 length equals 15 residues. The CDR3 loop reads CASSSGTSGHDTQYF. CDR3 nucleotides: TGTGCCAGCAGCTCCGGGACTAGCGGACATGATACGCAGTATTTT.

The chain is built from TRBV11-2 and TRBJ2-3, with 9 bases aligning to TRBD1. V lost 3 bases, J lost 6 bases, and 4 bases stayed unmatched. CDR3 length: 14 residues. Germline-derived CDR1 and CDR2 are SGHAT and FQNNGV. The CDR3 region has the DNA TGTGCCAGCAGCTTCGGGACAGGGAGGGATACGCAGTATTTT. Its protein product is CASSFGTGRDTQYF.

The J gene is TRBJ2-7, the V gene TRBV27, with 7 bases matching TRBD1. V trimming: 3 bases; J trimming: 2 bases; junction bases outside the gene matches: 7. The CDR3 runs 15 residues. The germline CDR1 and CDR2 sequences are MNHEY and SMNVEV (reference sequence). The CDR3 spells CASSFFRDRAYEQYF. In DNA, the CDR3 is TGTGCCAGCAGTTTCTTTCGGGACAGAGCCTACGAGCAGTACTTC.